Following are 27 T cell receptor beta chains from one sample sequenced in a study of T-cell reconstitution after alpha-beta-depleted transplantation in children. Unique molecular identifiers were built into the TCRbeta library. TCRdb processed the PCR reads anew with MiXCR; each CDR3 protein has one entry. The sample lists about 830,000 distinct CDR3 sequences; 15% to 20% were seen once. The specimen was PBMCs, mostly from graft donor cells, collected 360 days after TCRalphabeta/CD19-depleted stem cell transplant. The receptor set was obtained from a male patient aged 10 to 17 who had a stem cell transplant for acute lymphoblastic leukemia, so the T cells may come from the graft donor.

Note on this clonotype: At one boundary the junction diverges from the germline segment, which might be a read error. The chain carries TRBV7-8 and TRBJ2-7, with D perhaps given as TRBD1 or TRBD2 (5 bases each). The length of the CDR3 is 14 residues. Germline lookup yields CDR1 SGHVS and CDR2 FQNEAQ. CDR3 bases: TGTGCCAGCAGCGCCGAGGGGTCCTCCCACGAGCAGTACTTC. Translation: CASSAEGSSHEQYF.

This clonotype appeared once. The V gene is TRBV11-2, the J gene TRBJ2-5, with 16 bases fitting TRBD2. Germline lookup yields CDR1 SGHAT and CDR2 FQNNGV. The CDR3 extends over 17 amino acids. After removal of 5 bases from V and 4 bases from J, the junction contained 7 bases not matched to a gene. This chain's CDR3 is CASSHGTSGRGAETQYF. The CDR3 DNA follows: TGTGCCAGCAGCCACGGGACTAGCGGGAGGGGGGCAGAGACCCAGTACTTC.

This clonotype was counted only a few times. The CDR3 region has the DNA TGTGCCAGCAGTGCTCAGGGACTAGTGGACACCGGGGAGCTGTTTTTT. Residues: CASSAQGLVDTGELFF. The V call is TRBV2, the J call TRBJ2-2, with 8 bases identical to TRBD2. J gave up 3 bases and V 4 bases, and 7 bases lay outside the gene matches. The germline V gene encodes CDR1 SNHLY and CDR2 FYNNEI. The CDR3 is made up of 16 amino acids. The full variable domain, completed using reference TRBV2 and TRBJ2-2, is EPEVTQTPSHQVTQMGQEVILRCVPISNHLYFYWYRQILGQKVEFLVSFYNNEISEKSEIFDDQFSVERPDGSNFTLKIRSTKLEDSAMYFCASSAQGLVDTGELFFGEGSRLTVL.

In its sample, this clonotype was seen a few times. The V and J genes are TRBV5-1 and TRBJ2-1; D uncertain. This CDR3 has 15 amino acids. The V end was cut by 0 bases, the J end by 0 bases, with 7 bases between. Germline values: CDR1 SGHRS, CDR2 YFSETQ. The CDR3: CASSLGFSSYNEQFF. The CDR3 nucleotides read TGCGCCAGCAGCTTGGGTTTCAGCTCCTACAATGAGCAGTTCTTC.

V usage is TRBV11-3 and J usage is TRBJ2-5; no clear D. The CDR3 consists of 13 residues. Germline CDR1 reads SGHNT; CDR2 reads YENEEA. The ends were cut back, 3 bases at V and 5 bases at J, with 10 bases in the middle. CDR3 coding DNA: TGTGCCAGCAGCTTCACCAGCGCCGAGACCCAGTACTTC. Its translation is CASSFTSAETQYF.

The sample holds many counts of this clonotype. The V gene is TRBV7-9, the J gene TRBJ2-3; perhaps TRBD1 as D (6 bases). Germline CDR1 is SEHNR and CDR2 is FQNEAQ (reference sequence). V lost 11 bases, J lost 3 bases, and 21 bases lay in between. The CDR3 is 15 amino acids. CDR3 region: CALQGLSLGTDTQYF. DNA of the CDR3: TGTGCCTTACAGGGCCTCTCCCTTGGGACAGATACGCAGTATTTT.

This clonotype has a handful of counts. V gene TRBV18 combines with J gene TRBJ2-7; 9 nucleotides align to TRBD2. The CDR3 totals 15 residues. V trimming: 0 bases; J trimming: 4 bases; junction bases outside the gene matches: 4. The germline V gene has CDR1 KGHSH and CDR2 LQKENI. The CDR3 bases are TGTGCCAGCTCACCACCGACTAGCGGAATTTACGAGCAGTACTTC. It encodes CASSPPTSGIYEQYF. Variable domain in full (rest from reference TRBV18 and TRBJ2-7): NAGVMQNPRHLVRRRGQEARLRCSPMKGHSHVYWYRQLPEEGLKFMVYLQKENIIDESGMPKERFSAEFPKEGPSILRIQQVVRGDSAAYFCASSPPTSGIYEQYFGPGTRLTVT.

The chain carries TRBV24-1 and TRBJ2-7; 12 nucleotides align to TRBD2. Germline V lookup: CDR1 KGHDR, CDR2 SFDVKD. J lost 4 bases, V lost 5 bases, and 8 bases had no gene match. The CDR3 covers 16 residues. For the CDR3, the DNA is TGTGCCACCAGTGGTCACGGGACTAGCGGGTCTTACGAGCAGTACTTC. Residues: CATSGHGTSGSYEQYF.

This clonotype was seen more than once but under ten times. The chain is built from TRBV13 and TRBJ2-7; 8 nucleotides match TRBD1. CDR3 length equals 18 residues. V dropped 8 bases and J dropped 3; count of bases not matched to a gene: 21. Germline V lookup: CDR1 PRHDT, CDR2 FYEKMQ (reference sequence). DNA for the CDR3: TGTGCCAGCGGAATCAGGGGGCGCTTGAGCCAAGGCCGCTACGAGCAGTACTTC. Encoded protein: CASGIRGRLSQGRYEQYF.

This sequence joins TRBV7-2 and TRBJ2-6, with D possibly TRBD1 on 6 matching bases. Per the germline V gene, CDR1 is SGHTA and CDR2 is FQGNSA. Trimming took 4 bases from V and 1 from J, leaving 11 bases between them. This CDR3 is built from 16 residues. CDR3 protein: CASSSYTGSGANVLTF. The CDR3 DNA reads TGTGCCAGCAGCTCCTATACAGGGTCTGGGGCCAACGTCCTGACTTTC. Full variable domain (outside the CDR3, taken from reference TRBV7-2 and TRBJ2-6): GAGVSQSPSNKVTEKGKDVELRCDPISGHTALYWYRQSLGQGLEFLIYFQGNSAPDKSGLPSDRFSAERTGGSVSTLTIQRTQQEDSAVYLCASSSYTGSGANVLTFGAGSRLTVL.

The chain is built from TRBV19 and TRBJ2-5; D perhaps matches TRBD1 (6 bases). The CDR3 extends over 17 amino acids. Germline CDR1 LNHDA, CDR2 SQIVND (reference sequence). V dropped 5 bases and J dropped 2 bases, with 21 bases sitting between them. The CDR3 reads CASSPSSGNRVQETQYF. CDR3 nucleotides: TGTGCCAGTAGTCCCTCGTCCGGGAACAGGGTACAAGAGACCCAGTACTTC.

Only a few counts were recorded for this clonotype. The rearrangement links TRBV29-1 to TRBJ2-7, with a tentative D call TRBD2 (5 bases). Deletions cut 3 bases from V and 3 bases from J, with 9 bases between. CDR1 is SQVTM and CDR2 is ANQGSEA in the germline V gene. The CDR3 is 12 residues long. CDR3 region: CSVELASYEQYF. CDR3 sequence (DNA): TGCAGCGTTGAGTTAGCGAGCTACGAGCAGTACTTC.

This clonotype has only a few counts. The gene calls are TRBV30 and TRBJ2-7; maybe TRBD2 (6 bases). This CDR3 contains 15 residues. The V end lost 3 bases, the J end lost 3 bases, and 18 bases lay between the germline ends. The germline CDR1 and CDR2 sequences are GTSNPN and SVGIG (reference sequence). The CDR3 is CAWRASGTASYEQYF. The CDR3 nucleotides are TGTGCCTGGAGAGCCTCCGGGACTGCGAGCTACGAGCAGTACTTC.

A few counts support this clonotype. The chain couples TRBV20-1 to TRBJ1-1; D remains unclear. Between the trimmed V and J ends, which lost 0 bases and 8 bases, there was a span of 13 bases. The germline V gene encodes CDR1 DFQATT and CDR2 SNEGSKA (reference sequence). The CDR3 spans 13 residues. The CDR3 region has the DNA TGCAGTGCTAGAGATTTTTACACTGAAGAAGCTTTCTTT. Protein: CSARDFYTEEAFF.

The CDR3 region is CASSPLLINEQFF. The CDR3 nucleotides read TGTGCCAGCAGCCCTCTACTAATAAATGAGCAGTTCTTC. The chain carries TRBV12-3 or TRBV12-4 and TRBJ2-1; D remains ambiguous. V was pared by 6 bases and J by 7 bases, with 13 bases between. The CDR3 totals 13 residues.

The sample holds many counts of this clonotype. The gene calls are TRBV3-1 and TRBJ2-7, with TRBD1 identical over 8 bases. V was pared by 3 bases and J by 5 bases, with 3 bases of the junction left unmatched. CDR3 size: 13 residues. Germline-derived CDR1 and CDR2 are LGHDT and YNNKEL (reference sequence). CDR3 sequence reads: CASSHTGGNEQYF. The CDR3 region has the DNA TGTGCCAGCAGCCATACAGGGGGAAACGAGCAGTACTTC.

J is TRBJ1-4 and V is TRBV3-1; D unresolved. The CDR3 is 16 amino acids. The V and J ends lost 0 bases and 7 bases respectively, with 15 bases between them. Germline CDR1 is LGHDT and CDR2 is YNNKEL (reference sequence). The CDR3 loop reads CASSQDVWEFAEKLFF. The DNA of the CDR3 is TGTGCCAGCAGCCAAGATGTTTGGGAGTTTGCTGAAAAACTGTTTTTT.

In this sample, this clonotype turned up many times. The chain links TRBV7-9 to TRBJ2-3, with unresolved D. The CDR3 runs 15 residues. Looked up from germline, CDR1 is SEHNR and CDR2 is FQNEAQ (reference sequence). The germline V and J ends were trimmed by 2 bases and 0 bases, with 9 bases remaining between them. The CDR3 is CASSLLLSSTDTQYF. CDR3 DNA: TGTGCCAGCAGCTTACTACTATCTAGCACAGATACGCAGTATTTT.

There are a few counts of this clonotype. Here the CDR3 reads CASSLDRAWDTEAFF. The DNA for the CDR3 is TGTGCCAGCAGCTTGGACAGGGCCTGGGACACTGAAGCTTTCTTT. The V gene is TRBV7-9, the J gene TRBJ1-1; 8 nucleotides match TRBD1. V was clipped by 3 bases and J by 3 bases; unmatched bases: 6. Germline lookup yields CDR1 SEHNR and CDR2 FQNEAQ (reference sequence). CDR3 length equals 15 residues.

This clonotype was seen a handful of times. This chain uses TRBV7-9 with TRBJ2-7, with TRBD1 matching 9 bases. Trimming cost V 6 bases and J 2 bases; bases outside gene matches: 11. The germline CDR1 and CDR2 sequences are SEHNR and FQNEAQ (reference sequence). The CDR3 loop spans 16 amino acids. CDR3 amino acids: CASSSSGTGSPYEQYF. The CDR3 bases are TGTGCCAGCAGTTCCTCCGGGACAGGGTCCCCCTACGAGCAGTACTTC.

This clonotype showed up just a few times. The chain couples TRBV10-1 to TRBJ2-7; D unclear. CDR1 and CDR2 (germline): WNHNN, SYGVQD (reference sequence). The V and J ends lost 3 bases and 3 bases respectively, with 15 bases between them. The CDR3 has 15 amino acids. DNA for the CDR3: TGCGCCAGCAGTGACCCCGGCAGTGGGTACTACGAGCAGTACTTC. Its protein product is CASSDPGSGYYEQYF.

This clonotype was recorded many times. The rearrangement links TRBV24-1 to TRBJ2-2; D possibly corresponds to TRBD1 (5 bases). This CDR3 spans 17 amino acids. CDR1 is KGHDR, CDR2 SFDVKD, per germline. V was pared by 0 bases and J by 3 bases, with 13 bases between. The CDR3 bases are TGTGCCACCAGTGATTTGGACCCAGGGCCCGACACCGGGGAGCTGTTTTTT. It codes for CATSDLDPGPDTGELFF.

V usage is TRBV28 and J usage is TRBJ2-7; D remains ambiguous. The V end was cut by 3 bases, the J end by 3 bases, with 12 bases between. Germline V gene lookup returns CDR1 MDHEN and CDR2 SYDVKM. This CDR3 is 14 amino acids long. The DNA of the CDR3 is TGTGCCAGCAGTTTGCCGCTAGGAGACTACGAGCAGTACTTC. Translating gives CASSLPLGDYEQYF.

The V gene is TRBV29-1, the J gene TRBJ2-7; no reliable D call. Germline lookup yields CDR1 SQVTM and CDR2 ANQGSEA. This CDR3 has 11 amino acids. V was clipped by 5 bases and J by 3 bases, with 8 bases between them. CDR3 loop: CSVHAFYEQYF. CDR3 nucleotide sequence: TGCAGCGTTCACGCTTTCTACGAGCAGTACTTC.

This clonotype showed up just a few times. This chain links TRBV2 with TRBJ1-5; TRBD1 agrees at 8 bases. Germline V gene data show CDR1 as SNHLY and CDR2 as FYNNEI. The CDR3 has 17 amino acids. V lost 9 bases and J lost 3; bases outside the gene matches: 16. The CDR3 DNA reads as TGTGCCAGTACCGGGATTTTTGGGACAGGAGTCAATCAGCCCCAGCATTTT. Translation: CASTGIFGTGVNQPQHF. Variable domain in full (rest from reference TRBV2 and TRBJ1-5): EPEVTQTPSHQVTQMGQEVILRCVPISNHLYFYWYRQILGQKVEFLVSFYNNEISEKSEIFDDQFSVERPDGSNFTLKIRSTKLEDSAMYFCASTGIFGTGVNQPQHFGDGTRLSIL.

The chain employs TRBV5-6 and TRBJ2-1; 12 nucleotides agree with TRBD1. The CDR3 spans 14 residues. Germline assignment: CDR1 SGHDT and CDR2 YYEEEE. V lost 3 bases and J lost 8; bases outside the gene matches: 3. The CDR3 region has the DNA TGTGCCAGCAGCTACCGGGACAGGGGGCATGAGCAGTTCTTC. Translated: CASSYRDRGHEQFF.

The gene calls are TRBV20-1 and TRBJ2-7; TRBD2 matches 13 bases. Trimming at V came to 3 bases and at J to 5 bases, leaving 10 bases not matched to a gene. Germline CDR1 and CDR2: DFQATT and SNEGSKA (reference sequence). CDR3 length: 16 residues. The CDR3 sequence is CSASVLAGGPSNEQYF. CDR3 coding DNA: TGCAGTGCTAGTGTACTAGCGGGAGGGCCAAGCAACGAGCAGTACTTC.